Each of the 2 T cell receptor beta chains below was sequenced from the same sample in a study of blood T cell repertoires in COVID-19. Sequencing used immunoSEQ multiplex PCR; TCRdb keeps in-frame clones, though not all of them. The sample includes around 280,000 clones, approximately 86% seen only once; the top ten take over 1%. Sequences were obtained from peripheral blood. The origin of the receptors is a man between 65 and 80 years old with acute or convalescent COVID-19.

For the CDR3, the DNA is TGTGCCTGGAGACAGACCTACACTGAAGCTTTCTTT. It codes for CAWRQTYTEAFF. The chain recombines TRBV30 with TRBJ1-1; no definite D call. V lost 3 bases, J lost 3 bases, and 8 bases lay in between. Germline CDR1 and CDR2: GTSNPN and SVGIG (reference sequence). The CDR3 has 12 amino acids.

As DNA, the CDR3 is TGTGCCAGCTCACCAGGGGGGGGCGAGGATTCACCCCTCCACTTT. Protein product: CASSPGGGEDSPLHF. The chain employs TRBV18 and TRBJ1-6; D perhaps matches TRBD1 (6 bases). V shed 2 bases and J shed 8 bases, with 13 bases lying between them. In germline, CDR1 is KGHSH, CDR2 LQKENI. The CDR3 length is 15 residues.